The 28 T cell receptor beta chains given below trace back to one sample, sequenced in a study of blood T cells in healthy people across ages (dated by TCRdb to the mid-2010s). Library generation was performed with 5' RACE. The listed sequencing device is Illumina HiSeq 2500. A second roughly 7 to 11 cycle PCR used a sample-barcoded 5' primer and a J-beta primer mix. TCRdb applied fastp at Q25 and MiXCR to the public reads, then kept only in-frame beta chains. Identical CDR3 protein sequences are pooled into one entry, listed with their most common genes and DNA. The sample profile shows fewer than 900,000 distinct CDR3 sequences; roughly 44% of them were found once. The ten largest clonotypes hold about 20% of the sample. The source material was blood. Source of these receptors: a woman in her sixties in good health.

V gene TRBV6-2 or TRBV6-3 combines with J gene TRBJ2-1; 10 bases fit TRBD2. J gave up 0 bases and V 6 bases, and 8 bases lay outside the gene matches. The CDR3 is made up of 17 amino acids. Germline CDR1 and CDR2: MNHEY and SVGEGT. CDR3 region: CASRLRAGGSSYNEQFF. CDR3 in DNA: TGTGCCAGCAGGCTTCGAGCGGGAGGGAGCTCCTACAATGAGCAGTTCTTC.

The genes are TRBV12-3 or TRBV12-4 and TRBJ1-2; 12 positions match TRBD1. The CDR3 contains 14 residues. Losses at the gene ends were 5 bases for V and 9 bases for J; bases not matched to a gene: 7. The CDR3, as DNA: TGTGCCAGCAGTAACCGGGACAGGGGGCTTCGCTACACCTTC. Its translation: CASSNRDRGLRYTF.

The rearrangement uses TRBV20-1 and TRBJ2-6; tentatively, D is TRBD1 or TRBD2 (5 bases each). V lost 2 bases and J lost 0, with 17 bases in between. CDR1 and CDR2 from the germline V gene are DFQATT and SNEGSKA (reference sequence). This CDR3 region has 18 residues. The CDR3 bases are TGCAGTGCTAGACCGAGGGGACGGAGTAACTCTGGGGCCAACGTCCTGACTTTC. Its translation is CSARPRGRSNSGANVLTF.

The J gene is TRBJ2-1, the V gene TRBV27, with 7 positions matching TRBD1. This CDR3 is built from 15 residues. V shed 5 bases, J shed 6 bases, and the junction held 10 bases outside the gene matches. Looked up from germline, CDR1 is MNHEY and CDR2 is SMNVEV (reference sequence). The CDR3 reads CASSPSRTGPNEQFF. Written as DNA, the CDR3 is TGTGCCAGCAGTCCATCCCGGACAGGCCCCAATGAGCAGTTCTTC.

Many counts were recorded for this clonotype. The rearrangement uses TRBV28 and TRBJ2-1; D could derive from TRBD1 or TRBD2 (5 bases each). Trimming removed 8 bases at V and 3 bases at J, with 8 bases between. Germline V gene data show CDR1 as MDHEN and CDR2 as SYDVKM. The CDR3 runs to 12 residues. CDR3 sequence reads: CASWDRYNEQFF. CDR3 in DNA: TGTGCCAGCTGGGACCGCTACAATGAGCAGTTCTTC.

This clonotype was seen a single time. This chain's CDR3 is CASSQSGAYEQYF. The CDR3 nucleotides are TGTGCCAGCAGCCAATCTGGCGCCTACGAGCAGTACTTC. This chain joins TRBV14 and TRBJ2-4; D unclear. The DNA end is more similar to TRBJ2-7, so the J call may be wrong. Germline CDR1 reads SGHDN; CDR2 reads FVKESK. CDR3 size: 13 residues.

This chain uses TRBV6-1 with TRBJ2-5, with a weak D call TRBD1 (6 bases). V lost 3 bases to trimming and J lost 2 bases, with 10 bases between them. Per germline, CDR1 MNHNS and CDR2 SASEGT. The CDR3 covers 14 residues. The CDR3 region is CASSDRGRQETQYF. The CDR3 region has the DNA TGTGCCAGCAGTGACAGGGGTAGGCAAGAGACCCAGTACTTC.

In this sample, this clonotype turned up a few times. The rearrangement joins TRBV3-1 to TRBJ2-3; maybe TRBD2 (5 bases). V was shortened by 4 bases and J by 0 bases, with 14 bases between the two germline ends. The CDR3 loop spans 16 amino acids. Germline-derived CDR1 and CDR2 are LGHDT and YNNKEL (reference sequence). The CDR3, as DNA: TGTGCCAGCAGCCGAGATACACTAGGAAGCACAGATACGCAGTATTTT. Protein: CASSRDTLGSTDTQYF.

With regard to this clonotype: A single base separates this from a much larger clone, so it may be a read error. This chain uses TRBV7-2 with TRBJ2-3; D is tentatively TRBD1 or TRBD2 (5 bases each). Trimming stripped 1 base from V and 6 bases from J, with 14 bases between. This CDR3 has 15 residues. The germline gives CDR1 SGHTA, CDR2 FQGNSA. The CDR3 coding sequence is TGTGCCAGCAGCTTAGTCACCGGGGCAGGGGATACGCAGTATTTT. It codes for CASSLVTGAGDTQYF.

As regards this clonotype: Germline is not matched at one junction end, which may reflect a read error. V is TRBV29-1 and J is TRBJ2-1, with D tentatively TRBD2 (6 bases). CDR1 is SQVTM, CDR2 ANQGSEA, per germline. The CDR3 has 11 residues. CDR3 nucleotides: TGTAGCGTTGGAGGGGACAATGAGCAGTTCTTC. Protein: CSVGGDNEQFF.

This chain uses TRBV20-1 with TRBJ2-7; a possible D gene is TRBD2 (6 bases). Germline lookup yields CDR1 DFQATT and CDR2 SNEGSKA (reference sequence). The CDR3 covers 14 residues. The V end lost 2 bases, the J end lost 3 bases, and 14 bases lay between the germline ends. The CDR3 is CSARWGRGSYEQYF. CDR3 nucleotide sequence: TGCAGTGCTAGATGGGGACGGGGGAGCTACGAGCAGTACTTC.

V gene TRBV6-5 combines with J gene TRBJ2-5, with 9 bases lining up with TRBD1. The length of the CDR3 is 15 residues. Germline V gene lookup returns CDR1 MNHEY and CDR2 SVGAGI. V dropped 2 bases and J dropped 6; count of bases not matched to a gene: 7. CDR3 sequence: CASSYAGTGKKTQYF. CDR3 nucleotides: TGTGCCAGCAGTTACGCCGGGACAGGGAAGAAGACCCAGTACTTC.

This clonotype appeared a few times. The V call is TRBV20-1, the J call TRBJ2-5; D may be TRBD2 (6 bases). V shed 5 bases and J shed 2 bases, with 9 bases lying between them. Germline V CDR1 and CDR2: DFQATT, SNEGSKA (reference sequence). The CDR3 spans 12 residues. CDR3 protein: CSALATQETQYF. Here the CDR3 DNA reads TGCAGTGCTCTAGCGACTCAAGAGACCCAGTACTTC.

This clonotype was picked up a small number of times. CDR3 in DNA: TGTGCCAGCAGCAAGGGCAGGAGCTCCTACGAGCAGTACTTC. Translated: CASSKGRSSYEQYF. The V gene is TRBV21-1, the J gene TRBJ2-7. TRBV21-1 is tagged as a pseudogene. This CDR3 has 14 amino acids.

This clonotype was found a few times. This sequence joins TRBV30 and TRBJ2-7; TRBD1 matches 9 bases. This CDR3 comprises 13 residues. Looked up from germline, CDR1 is GTSNPN and CDR2 is SVGIG (reference sequence). V lost 5 bases to trimming and J lost 4 bases; unmatched junction nucleotides: 6. CDR3 in DNA: TGTGCCTGGCAGAAACAGGGGGCTTACGAGCAGTACTTC. Translating it yields CAWQKQGAYEQYF. Filled out from reference TRBV30 and TRBJ2-7, the complete variable domain reads SQTIHQWPATLVQPVGSPLSLECTVEGTSNPNLYWYRQAAGRGLQLLFYSVGIGQISSEVPQNLSASRPQDRQFILSSKKLLLSDSGFYLCAWQKQGAYEQYFGPGTRLTVT.

The gene calls are TRBV20-1 and TRBJ2-5, with 8 bases lining up with TRBD2. CDR3 length: 12 residues. The trim removed 7 bases at V and 5 bases at J, leaving 6 bases unmatched. Germline V lookup: CDR1 DFQATT, CDR2 SNEGSKA (reference sequence). Here the CDR3 reads CSGAGGGETQYF. The CDR3 DNA reads TGCAGTGGTGCGGGAGGAGGGGAGACCCAGTACTTC.

V is TRBV2 and J is TRBJ1-5; the D gene is possibly TRBD1 (5 bases). The CDR3 length is 14 residues. Germline V lookup: CDR1 SNHLY, CDR2 FYNNEI. V lost 6 bases to trimming and J lost 5 bases, with 14 bases between them. The CDR3: CASRPQGAYQPQHF. In nucleotides, the CDR3 is TGTGCCAGCAGACCACAAGGGGCTTATCAGCCCCAGCATTTT.

This clonotype was observed at least ten times. The chain combines TRBV7-9 with TRBJ1-2, with D unclear. CDR1 and CDR2 from the germline V gene are SEHNR and FQNEAQ (reference sequence). V lost 1 base and J 4 bases, leaving 13 bases between the germline ends. This CDR3 contains 15 residues. In DNA form, the CDR3 reads TGTGCCAGCAGCTTAGGTCAGGACTACGTCTATGGCTACACCTTC. This translates into CASSLGQDYVYGYTF.

The chain recombines TRBV7-9 with TRBJ1-1, with a weak D call TRBD1 (5 bases). The CDR3 contains 14 residues. Looked up from germline, CDR1 is SEHNR and CDR2 is FQNEAQ (reference sequence). Trimming took off 5 bases at V and 4 bases at J, with 14 bases between the two ends. The DNA of the CDR3 is TGTGCCAGCAGCACTCCCGGGGGGGGCACTGAAGCTTTCTTT. Residues: CASSTPGGGTEAFF. Full variable domain (rest looked up from reference TRBV7-9 and TRBJ1-1): DTGVSQNPRHKITKRGQNVTFRCDPISEHNRLYWYRQTLGQGPEFLTYFQNEAQLEKSRLLSDRFSAERPKGSFSTLEIQRTEQGDSAMYLCASSTPGGGTEAFFGQGTRLTVV.

The sample holds a few counts of this clonotype. The chain uses TRBV5-1 and TRBJ1-2; perhaps TRBD1 as D (5 bases). The CDR3 totals 14 residues. Deletions cut 6 bases from V and 5 bases from J, with 17 bases between. Per the germline V gene, CDR1 is SGHRS and CDR2 is YFSETQ. The CDR3, as DNA: TGCGCCAGCACTGAGGGAGGGGCAGATTATGGCTACACCTTC. It encodes CASTEGGADYGYTF. Full variable domain (rest looked up from reference TRBV5-1 and TRBJ1-2): KAGVTQTPRYLIKTRGQQVTLSCSPISGHRSVSWYQQTPGQGLQFLFEYFSETQRNKGNFPGRFSGRQFSNSRSEMNVSTLELGDSALYLCASTEGGADYGYTFGSGTRLTVV.

The chain recombines TRBV7-8 with TRBJ1-2; D gene ambiguous. Trimming shortened V by 5 bases and J by 0 bases, and 13 bases separated the two germline ends. The CDR3 spans 15 residues. Germline assignment: CDR1 SGHVS and CDR2 FQNEAQ. CDR3 bases: TGTGCCAGCAGCATAGAACCAGTGACTAACTATGGCTACACCTTC. Translated: CASSIEPVTNYGYTF. The whole variable domain, remainder taken from reference TRBV7-8 and TRBJ1-2, is GAGVSQSPRYKVAKRGQDVALRCDPISGHVSLFWYQQALGQGPEFLTYFQNEAQLDKSGLPSDRFFAERPEGSVSTLKIQRTQQEDSAVYLCASSIEPVTNYGYTFGSGTRLTVV.

The chain links TRBV7-2 to TRBJ2-1; D is perhaps TRBD1 or TRBD2 (6 bases each). Germline lookup yields CDR1 SGHTA and CDR2 FQGNSA. This CDR3 is 15 amino acids long. Trimming pared 5 bases from V and 5 bases from J, leaving 16 bases between. The CDR3 reads CASSLDRGADNEQFF. The CDR3 coding sequence is TGTGCCAGCAGCCTAGATAGGGGGGCTGACAATGAGCAGTTCTTC.

The chain links TRBV6-5 to TRBJ1-5; D gene uncertain. Germline V gene data show CDR1 as MNHEY and CDR2 as SVGAGI. CDR3 length: 13 residues. Deletions cut 5 bases from V and 6 bases from J, with 11 bases between. The CDR3 here is CASSDGPAQPQHF. In DNA, the CDR3 is TGTGCCAGCAGTGACGGCCCTGCTCAGCCCCAGCATTTT.

This clonotype has just a few counts. The V call is TRBV7-2, the J call TRBJ2-1; 7 nucleotides agree with TRBD2. In germline, CDR1 is SGHTA, CDR2 FQGNSA. This CDR3 has 14 amino acids. With 7 bases clipped from V and 5 bases from J, the junction kept 8 bases outside the gene matches. CDR3 region: CASKISGLNNEQFF. The DNA of the CDR3 is TGTGCCAGCAAGATTAGCGGGCTAAACAATGAGCAGTTCTTC.

This clonotype was seen many times. This chain joins TRBV6-4 and TRBJ2-5; D unresolved. Trimming took off 3 bases at V and 6 bases at J, with 5 bases between the two ends. The CDR3 has 11 amino acids. Germline CDR1 is MRHNA and CDR2 is SNTAGT. The CDR3 DNA reads as TGTGCCAGCAGTGAGGCGAAGACCCAGTACTTC. This encodes CASSEAKTQYF.

Concerning this clonotype itself: Germline and junction disagree at one end, which may indicate a read error. The rearrangement uses TRBV5-4 and TRBJ2-3; no definite D call. Germline V CDR1 and CDR2: SGHNT, YYREEE (reference sequence). CDR3 length: 13 amino acids. CDR3 in DNA: TGTGCCAGCAGCATTGAAATCACAGCTACGCAGTATTTT. This translates into CASSIEITATQYF.

This clonotype was seen at least ten times. V gene TRBV12-3 or TRBV12-4 combines with J gene TRBJ2-6, with D unresolved. The V and J ends lost 5 bases and 2 bases respectively, with 7 bases between them. The CDR3 runs 14 residues. CDR3 sequence reads: CASSPGPGANVLTF. The CDR3 DNA follows: TGTGCCAGCAGTCCAGGACCTGGGGCCAACGTCCTGACTTTC.

This clonotype was picked up many times. The chain recombines TRBV14 with TRBJ2-7, with a possible D match to TRBD1 (7 bases). The CDR3 has 12 residues. Trimming pared 5 bases from V and 6 bases from J, leaving 11 bases between. Germline V gives CDR1 SGHDN, CDR2 FVKESK. As DNA, the CDR3 is TGTGCCAGCAGCACGCAGGGGGGCGAGCAGTACTTC. It is translated as CASSTQGGEQYF.